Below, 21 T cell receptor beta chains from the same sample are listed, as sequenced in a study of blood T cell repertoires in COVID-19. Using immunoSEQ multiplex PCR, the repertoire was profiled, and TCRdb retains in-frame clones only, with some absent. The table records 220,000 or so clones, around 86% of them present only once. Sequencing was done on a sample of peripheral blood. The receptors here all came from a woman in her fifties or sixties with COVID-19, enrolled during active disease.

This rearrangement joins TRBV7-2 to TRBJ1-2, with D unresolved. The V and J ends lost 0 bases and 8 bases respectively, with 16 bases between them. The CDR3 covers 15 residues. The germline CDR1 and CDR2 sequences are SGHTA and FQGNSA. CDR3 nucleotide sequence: TGTGCCAGCAGCTTAGCCTTAAGTCACCCGGGGGGCTACACCTTC. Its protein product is CASSLALSHPGGYTF.

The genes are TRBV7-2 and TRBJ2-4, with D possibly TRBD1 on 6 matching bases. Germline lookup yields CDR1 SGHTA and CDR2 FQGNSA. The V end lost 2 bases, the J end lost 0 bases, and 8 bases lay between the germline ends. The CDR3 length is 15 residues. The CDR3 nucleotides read TGTGCCAGCAGCTTAAAGGGGGAAGCCAAAAACATTCAGTACTTC. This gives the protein CASSLKGEAKNIQYF.

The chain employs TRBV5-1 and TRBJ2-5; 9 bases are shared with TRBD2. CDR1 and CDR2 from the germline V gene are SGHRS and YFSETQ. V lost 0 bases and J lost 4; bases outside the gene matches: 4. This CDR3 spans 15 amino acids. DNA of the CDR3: TGCGCCAGCAGCTTGGCGGCGGGGGGGATAGAGACCCAGTACTTC. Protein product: CASSLAAGGIETQYF.

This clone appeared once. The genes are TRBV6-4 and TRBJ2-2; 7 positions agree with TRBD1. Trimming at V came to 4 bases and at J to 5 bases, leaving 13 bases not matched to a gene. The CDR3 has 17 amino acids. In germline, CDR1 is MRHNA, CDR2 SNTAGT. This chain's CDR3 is CASSARDTQQGTGELFF. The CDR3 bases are TGTGCCAGCAGTGCCCGGGACACTCAACAGGGGACCGGGGAGCTGTTTTTT.

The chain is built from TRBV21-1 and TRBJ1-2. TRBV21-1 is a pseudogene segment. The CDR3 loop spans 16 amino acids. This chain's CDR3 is CASSPEGTALHYGYTF. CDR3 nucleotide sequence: TGTGCCAGCAGCCCCGAGGGAACAGCCTTACACTATGGCTACACCTTC.

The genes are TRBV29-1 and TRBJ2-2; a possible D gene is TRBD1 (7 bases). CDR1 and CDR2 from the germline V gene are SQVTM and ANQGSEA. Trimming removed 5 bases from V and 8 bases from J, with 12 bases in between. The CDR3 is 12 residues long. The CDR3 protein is CSVFRGAGELFF. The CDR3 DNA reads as TGCAGCGTTTTCAGGGGGGCGGGGGAGCTGTTTTTT.

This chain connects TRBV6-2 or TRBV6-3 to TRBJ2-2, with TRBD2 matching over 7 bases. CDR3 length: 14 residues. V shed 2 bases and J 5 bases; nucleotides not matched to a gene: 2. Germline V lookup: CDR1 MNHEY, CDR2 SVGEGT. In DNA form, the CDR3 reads TGTGCCAGCAGTTACCCGGGGGGTACCGGGGAGCTGTTTTTT. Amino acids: CASSYPGGTGELFF.

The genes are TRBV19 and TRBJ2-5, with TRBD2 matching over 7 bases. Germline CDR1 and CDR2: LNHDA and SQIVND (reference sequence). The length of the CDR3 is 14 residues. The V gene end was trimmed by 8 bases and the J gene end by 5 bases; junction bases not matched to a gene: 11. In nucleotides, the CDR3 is TGTGCCAGTTCCCTCGGACTAGGAGGCGAGACCCAGTACTTC. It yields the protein CASSLGLGGETQYF.

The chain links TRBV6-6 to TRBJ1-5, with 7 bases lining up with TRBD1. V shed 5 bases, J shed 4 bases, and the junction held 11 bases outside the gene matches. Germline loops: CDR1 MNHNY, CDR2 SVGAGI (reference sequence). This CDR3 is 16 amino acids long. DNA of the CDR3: TGTGCCAGCAGTCTATCTACAGGGGCAGGGAATCAGCCCCAGCATTTT. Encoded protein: CASSLSTGAGNQPQHF.

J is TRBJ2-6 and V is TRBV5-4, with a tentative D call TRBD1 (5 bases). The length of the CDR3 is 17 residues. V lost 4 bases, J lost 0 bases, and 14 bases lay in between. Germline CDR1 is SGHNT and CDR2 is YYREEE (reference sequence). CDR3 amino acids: CASSLGHQLSGANVLTF. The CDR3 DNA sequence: TGTGCCAGCAGCCTCGGACACCAGCTCTCTGGGGCCAACGTCCTGACTTTC.

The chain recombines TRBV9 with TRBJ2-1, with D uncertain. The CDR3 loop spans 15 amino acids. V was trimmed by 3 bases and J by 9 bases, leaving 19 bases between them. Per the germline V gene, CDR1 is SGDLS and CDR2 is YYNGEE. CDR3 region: CASSATSRDRGEQFF. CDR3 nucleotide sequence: TGTGCCAGCAGCGCTACCTCCCGAGACCGCGGTGAGCAGTTCTTC.

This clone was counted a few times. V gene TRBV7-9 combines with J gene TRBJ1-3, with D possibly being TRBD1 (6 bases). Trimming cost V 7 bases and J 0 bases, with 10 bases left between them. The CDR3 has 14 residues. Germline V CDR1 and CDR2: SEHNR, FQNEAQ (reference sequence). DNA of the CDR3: TGTGCCAGCACCAAGGACAGCTCTGGAAACACCATATATTTT. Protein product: CASTKDSSGNTIYF.

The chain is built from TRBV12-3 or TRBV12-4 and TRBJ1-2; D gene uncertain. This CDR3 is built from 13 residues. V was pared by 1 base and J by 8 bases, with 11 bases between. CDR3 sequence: CASSLGGSWGYTF. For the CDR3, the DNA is TGTGCCAGCAGTTTAGGTGGTAGCTGGGGCTACACCTTC.

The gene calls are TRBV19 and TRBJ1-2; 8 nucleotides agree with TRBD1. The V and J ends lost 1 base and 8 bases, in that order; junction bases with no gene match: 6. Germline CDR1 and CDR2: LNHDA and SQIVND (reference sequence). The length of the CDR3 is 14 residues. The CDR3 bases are TGTGCCAGTAGTATAGGACAGGGGAATGGAGGCTACACCTTC. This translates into CASSIGQGNGGYTF.

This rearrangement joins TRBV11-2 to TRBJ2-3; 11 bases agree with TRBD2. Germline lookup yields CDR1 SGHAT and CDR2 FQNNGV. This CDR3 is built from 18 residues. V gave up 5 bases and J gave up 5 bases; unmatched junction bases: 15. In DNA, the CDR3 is TGTGCCAGCAGCCCTCTTAGGGGTAGCGGGGGGGCGAAAGATACGCAGTATTTT. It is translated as CASSPLRGSGGAKDTQYF.

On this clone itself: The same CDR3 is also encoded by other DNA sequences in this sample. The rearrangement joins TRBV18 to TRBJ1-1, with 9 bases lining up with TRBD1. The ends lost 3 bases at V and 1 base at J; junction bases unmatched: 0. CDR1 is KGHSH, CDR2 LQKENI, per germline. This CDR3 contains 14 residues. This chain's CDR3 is CASSPGQGNTEAFF. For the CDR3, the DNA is TGTGCCAGCTCACCGGGACAGGGGAACACTGAAGCTTTCTTT.

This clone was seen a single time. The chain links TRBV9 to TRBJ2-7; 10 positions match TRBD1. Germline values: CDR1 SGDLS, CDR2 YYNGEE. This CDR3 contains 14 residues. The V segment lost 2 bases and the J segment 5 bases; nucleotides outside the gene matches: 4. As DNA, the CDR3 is TGTGCCAGCAGCGTCCTGACAGGGGGCGACGAGCAGTACTTC. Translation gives CASSVLTGGDEQYF.

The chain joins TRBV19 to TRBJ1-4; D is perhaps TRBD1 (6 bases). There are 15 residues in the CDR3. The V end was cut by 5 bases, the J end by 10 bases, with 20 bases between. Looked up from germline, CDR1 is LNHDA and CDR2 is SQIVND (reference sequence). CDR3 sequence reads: CASSPRTQGGVKLFF. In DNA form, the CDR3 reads TGTGCCAGTAGTCCCAGGACCCAAGGGGGTGTAAAACTGTTTTTT.

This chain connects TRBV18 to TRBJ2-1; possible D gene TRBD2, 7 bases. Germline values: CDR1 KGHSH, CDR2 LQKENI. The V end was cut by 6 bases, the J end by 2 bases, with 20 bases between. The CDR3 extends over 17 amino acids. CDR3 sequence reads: CASSPPSRGLTYNEQFF. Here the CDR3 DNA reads TGTGCCAGCTCCCCCCCATCGCGGGGGCTGACCTACAATGAGCAGTTCTTC.

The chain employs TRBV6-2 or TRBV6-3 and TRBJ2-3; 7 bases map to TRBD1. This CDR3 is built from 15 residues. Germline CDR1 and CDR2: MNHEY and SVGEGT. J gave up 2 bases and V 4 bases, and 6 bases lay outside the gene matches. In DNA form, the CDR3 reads TGTGCCAGCAGTTCCACAGGGGAGCTCACAGATACGCAGTATTTT. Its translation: CASSSTGELTDTQYF.

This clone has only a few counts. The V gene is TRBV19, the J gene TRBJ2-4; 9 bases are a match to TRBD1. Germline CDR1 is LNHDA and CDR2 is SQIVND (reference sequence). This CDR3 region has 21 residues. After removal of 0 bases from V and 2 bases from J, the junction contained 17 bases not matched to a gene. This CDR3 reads CASSIDGPGTGMMVSKNIQYF. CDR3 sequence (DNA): TGTGCCAGTAGTATAGACGGCCCCGGGACAGGGATGATGGTGTCCAAAAACATTCAGTACTTC.